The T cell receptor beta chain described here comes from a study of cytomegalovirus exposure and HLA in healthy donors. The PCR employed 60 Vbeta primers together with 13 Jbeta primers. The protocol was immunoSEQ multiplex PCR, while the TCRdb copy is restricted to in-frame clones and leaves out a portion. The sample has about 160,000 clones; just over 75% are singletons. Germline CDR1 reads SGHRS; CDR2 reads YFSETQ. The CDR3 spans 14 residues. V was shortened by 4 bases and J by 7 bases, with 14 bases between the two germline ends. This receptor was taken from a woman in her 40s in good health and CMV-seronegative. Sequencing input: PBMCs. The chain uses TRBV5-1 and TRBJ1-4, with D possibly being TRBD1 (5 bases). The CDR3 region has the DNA TGCGCCAGCAGCCCTATGGGGCTCCTTGAAAAACTGTTTTTT. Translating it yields CASSPMGLLEKLFF.